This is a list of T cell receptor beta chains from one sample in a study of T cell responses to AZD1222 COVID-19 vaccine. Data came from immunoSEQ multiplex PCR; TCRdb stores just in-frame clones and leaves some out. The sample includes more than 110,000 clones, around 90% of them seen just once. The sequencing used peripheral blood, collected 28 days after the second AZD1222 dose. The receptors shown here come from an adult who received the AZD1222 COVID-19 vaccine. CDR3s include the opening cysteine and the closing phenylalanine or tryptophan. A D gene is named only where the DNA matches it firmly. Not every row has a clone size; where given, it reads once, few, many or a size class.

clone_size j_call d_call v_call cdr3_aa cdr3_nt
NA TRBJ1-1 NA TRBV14 CASSQDFRVPLNTEAFF TGTGCCAGCAGCCAAGATTTCAGGGTCCCTTTGAACACTGAAGCTTTCTTT
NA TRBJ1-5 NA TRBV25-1 CASSRTDHFDQPQHF TGTGCCAGCAGTAGGACAGACCATTTTGATCAGCCCCAGCATTTT
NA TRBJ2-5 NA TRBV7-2 CASSSRRTQETQYF TGTGCCAGCAGCTCCCGCCGGACTCAAGAGACCCAGTACTTC
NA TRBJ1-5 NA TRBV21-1 CASSKEEETGGNQPQHF TGTGCCAGCAGCAAAGAGGAGGAGACAGGGGGCAATCAGCCCCAGCATTTT
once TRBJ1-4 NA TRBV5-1 CASREGKKLFF TGCGCCAGCAGGGAGGGGAAAAAACTGTTTTTT
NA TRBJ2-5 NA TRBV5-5 CASSLVLETQYF TGTGCCAGCAGCTTGGTGTTGGAGACCCAGTACTTC
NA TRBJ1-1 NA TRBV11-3 CASSLDSNTEAFF TGTGCCAGCAGCTTAGACAGCAACACTGAAGCTTTCTTT
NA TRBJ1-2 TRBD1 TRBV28 CASSSGGPARGYTF TGTGCCAGCAGTTCAGGGGGCCCGGCCCGAGGCTACACCTTC
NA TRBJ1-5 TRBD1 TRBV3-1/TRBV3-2 CASSRSGTGNQPQHF TGTGCCAGCAGCCGTTCCGGGACAGGGAATCAGCCCCAGCATTTT
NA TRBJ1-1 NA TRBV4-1 CASSLDWTAMILTEAFF TGCGCCAGCAGCCTCGATTGGACAGCGATGATACTCACTGAAGCTTTCTTT
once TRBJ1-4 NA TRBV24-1 CATSDPGATNEKLFF TGTGCCACCAGTGACCCCGGCGCGACTAATGAAAAACTGTTTTTT
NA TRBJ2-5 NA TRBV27 CASSTRPPDSWQETQYF TGTGCCAGCAGTACTAGGCCCCCGGACAGTTGGCAAGAGACCCAGTACTTC
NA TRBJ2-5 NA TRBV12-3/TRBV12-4 CASRQASGETQYF TGTGCCAGCAGACAAGCTTCTGGGGAGACCCAGTACTTC
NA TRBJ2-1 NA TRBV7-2 CASSAYGGEQFF TGTGCCAGCAGCGCTTATGGGGGTGAGCAGTTCTTC
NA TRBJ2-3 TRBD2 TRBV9 CASSVSSGRTDTQYF TGTGCCAGCAGCGTGTCTAGCGGGAGAACAGATACGCAGTATTTT
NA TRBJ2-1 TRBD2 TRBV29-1 CSVVGGRAVDEQFF TGCAGCGTTGTAGGAGGGAGGGCCGTAGATGAGCAGTTCTTC
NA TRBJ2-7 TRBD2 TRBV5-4 CASSSGTSGVLIEQYF TGTGCCAGCAGCTCGGGAACTAGCGGGGTTCTTATCGAGCAGTACTTC
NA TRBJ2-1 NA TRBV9 CASSVDLRWGDEQFF TGTGCCAGCAGCGTAGATCTTCGCTGGGGTGATGAGCAGTTCTTC
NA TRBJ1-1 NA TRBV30 CAWSRLEMAFF TGTGCCTGGTCCAGACTCGAAATGGCTTTCTTT
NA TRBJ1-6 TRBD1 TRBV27 CASSLSGGNSPLHF TGTGCCAGCAGTTTATCAGGGGGCAATTCACCCCTCCACTTT
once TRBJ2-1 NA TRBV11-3 CASSSDSNEQFF TGTGCCAGCAGCTCGGACAGCAATGAGCAGTTCTTC
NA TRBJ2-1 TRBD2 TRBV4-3 CASSPGTSGGISYNEQFF TGCGCCAGCAGCCCCGGGACTAGCGGGGGGATCTCCTACAATGAGCAGTTCTTC
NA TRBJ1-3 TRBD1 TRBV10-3 CAISGQGAGGNTIYF TGTGCCATCAGTGGACAGGGGGCTGGTGGAAACACCATATATTTT
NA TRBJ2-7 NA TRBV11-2 CASSLRDSSYEQYF TGTGCCAGCAGCTTACGTGACAGCAGCTACGAGCAGTACTTC
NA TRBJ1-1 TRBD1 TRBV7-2 CASSTQGGRGAFF TGTGCCAGCAGCACACAGGGGGGACGGGGGGCTTTCTTT
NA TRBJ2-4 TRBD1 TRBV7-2 CASSLTTGAAKNIQYF TGTGCCAGCAGCTTAACGACAGGGGCCGCCAAAAACATTCAGTACTTC
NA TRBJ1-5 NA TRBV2 CATGGGQPQHF TGTGCCACTGGGGGCGGACAGCCCCAGCATTTT
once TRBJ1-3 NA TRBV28 CASSLGFGNTIYF TGTGCCAGCAGTTTGGGATTTGGAAACACCATATATTTT
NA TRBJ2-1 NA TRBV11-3 CASSSDNEQFF TGTGCCAGCAGCTCTGATAATGAGCAGTTCTTC
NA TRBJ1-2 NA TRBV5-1 CASSLGGTALAGGANYGYTF TGCGCCAGCAGCTTGGGAGGGACCGCCTTGGCAGGAGGCGCTAACTATGGCTACACCTTC
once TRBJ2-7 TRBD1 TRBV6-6 CASSQETGGASYEQYF TGTGCCAGCAGCCAGGAGACAGGGGGCGCCTCCTACGAGCAGTACTTC
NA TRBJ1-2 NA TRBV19 CATHARASYGYTF TGTGCCACACACGCGAGGGCCTCTTATGGCTACACCTTC
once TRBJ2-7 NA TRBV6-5 CASSRAPAGAYEQYF TGTGCCAGCAGTAGGGCCCCAGCGGGCGCCTACGAGCAGTACTTC
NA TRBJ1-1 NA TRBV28 CASSGGAGGTEAFF TGTGCCAGCAGTGGGGGCGCGGGGGGGACTGAAGCTTTCTTT
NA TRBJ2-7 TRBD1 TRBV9 CASSAGTVGEQYF TGTGCCAGCAGCGCTGGGACAGTTGGTGAGCAGTACTTC
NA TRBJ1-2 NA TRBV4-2 CASSRGQTNNYGYTF TGTGCCAGCAGCCGTGGACAGACGAACAACTATGGCTACACCTTC
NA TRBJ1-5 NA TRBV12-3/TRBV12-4 CASRGDSNQPQHF TGTGCCAGCAGGGGGGATAGCAATCAGCCCCAGCATTTT
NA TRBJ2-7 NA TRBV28 CASSPPYRSEQYF TGTGCCAGCAGCCCCCCCTACCGAAGCGAGCAGTACTTC
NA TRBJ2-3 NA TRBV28 CATGDRTDTQYF TGTGCCACAGGGGACCGCACAGATACGCAGTATTTT
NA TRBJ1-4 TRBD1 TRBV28 CASNYGTANEKLFF TGTGCCAGCAACTACGGGACAGCAAATGAAAAACTGTTTTTT
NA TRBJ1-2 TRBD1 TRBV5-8 CASSSTTGVGGYTF TGTGCCAGCAGCTCCACGACAGGGGTCGGCGGCTACACCTTC
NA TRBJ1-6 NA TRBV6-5 CASSYGGSNNSPLHF TGTGCCAGCAGTTACGGGGGGTCAAATAATTCACCCCTCCACTTT
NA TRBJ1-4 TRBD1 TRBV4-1 CASSQPTGGNEKLFF TGCGCCAGCAGCCAGCCCACAGGGGGCAATGAAAAACTGTTTTTT
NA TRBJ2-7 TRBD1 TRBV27 CASSLSRDRTYEQYF TGTGCCAGCAGTTTATCCCGGGACAGGACCTACGAGCAGTACTTC
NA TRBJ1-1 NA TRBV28 CASRRSGERTEAFF TGTGCCAGCAGGCGGTCAGGGGAGAGGACTGAAGCTTTCTTT
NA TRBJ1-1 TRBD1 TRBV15 CATSRGDRNLLRAFF TGTGCCACCAGCAGAGGGGACAGGAACTTACTTCGAGCTTTCTTT